This T cell receptor (beta chain) was identified during a study of cytomegalovirus exposure and HLA in healthy donors. Germline CDR1 and CDR2: SGHTA and FQGNSA. Trimming took off 0 bases at V and 4 bases at J, with 10 bases between the two ends. The CDR3 has 15 amino acids. Researchers ran the PCR with 60 Vbeta and 13 Jbeta primers. Repertoires were generated with immunoSEQ multiplex PCR, while TCRdb's copy carries only in-frame clones and drops some. The sample records more than 150,000 clones, about 77% being singletons. Input material: PBMCs. The V and J genes are TRBV7-2 and TRBJ1-5, with a possible D match to TRBD1 (6 bases). The sequence derives from a woman under 40 in good health and CMV-seropositive. For the CDR3, the DNA is TGTGCCAGCAGCTTAGCATGGGACACAAATCAGCCCCAGCATTTT. Its protein product is CASSLAWDTNQPQHF. Filled out from reference TRBV7-2 and TRBJ1-5, the complete variable domain reads GAGVSQSPSNKVTEKGKDVELRCDPISGHTALYWYRQSLGQGLEFLIYFQGNSAPDKSGLPSDRFSAERTGGSVSTLTIQRTQQEDSAVYLCASSLAWDTNQPQHFGDGTRLSIL.